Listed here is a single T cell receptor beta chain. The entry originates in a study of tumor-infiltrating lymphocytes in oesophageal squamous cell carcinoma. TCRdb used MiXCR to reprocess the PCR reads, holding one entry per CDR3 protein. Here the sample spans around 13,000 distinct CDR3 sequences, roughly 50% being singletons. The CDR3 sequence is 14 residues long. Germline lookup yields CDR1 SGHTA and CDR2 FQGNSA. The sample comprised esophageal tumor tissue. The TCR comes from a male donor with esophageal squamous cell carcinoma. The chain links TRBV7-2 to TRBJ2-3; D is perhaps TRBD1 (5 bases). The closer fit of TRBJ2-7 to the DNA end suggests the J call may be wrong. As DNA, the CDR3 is TGTGCCAGCAGCTCGAAGGCAGGGTCCTACGAGCAGTACTTC. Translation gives CASSSKAGSYEQYF.